This T cell receptor beta chain was captured by sequencing in a study of regulatory T cells in long-lasting Graves disease. To make TCR beta libraries, researchers used iRepertoire HTBI primers and Arm-PCR of CDR3 regions. In the original analysis: Samples jointly harbored 60 to 70 TRBV and approximately 15 TRBJ segments. Each CDR3 protein is one row after TCRdb ran MiXCR on the multiplex PCR reads. The V and J calls were not made by the authors but by TCRdb's processing. The sample has roughly 400,000 distinct CDR3 sequences, around 17% seen once; the top ten hold 23%. Time point in this sample: newly diagnosed GD, antithyroid drugs for less than 3 months. PBMC-derived RNA was used for the TCR library. The table lists this clonotype with many counts. The data were also submitted as part of a second study, on T cells in Graves' hyperthyroidism and ophthalmopathy.

This sequence originates from a woman aged 18-29 years with Graves disease. The specimen was peripheral blood mononuclear cells (PBMCs), collected at new diagnosis, from a patient treated with antithyroid drugs.

In DNA, the CDR3 is TGTGCCAGCAGCCAAGTTAGCGAGACCCAGTACTTC. This codes for CASSQVSETQYF. The chain is built from TRBV3-1 and TRBJ2-5; D remains unclear. The CDR3 has 12 amino acids. The V and J ends lost 1 base and 5 bases respectively, with 5 bases between them. Germline V CDR1 and CDR2: LGHDT, YNNKEL (reference sequence).